Listed here are 30 T cell receptor beta chains from one sample, sequenced in a study of T-cell memory formation after mild COVID-19 (dated by TCRdb to the early 2020s). Libraries were constructed by 5' RACE. The run used an Illumina NovaSeq 6000. TCRdb reworked the public reads: Q25 trimming with fastp, MiXCR clone assembly, productive beta chains retained. All rows with the same CDR3 protein become a single entry with the most common DNA and genes. Across this sample there are roughly 160,000 distinct CDR3 sequences, with approximately 10% seen only once. Roughly 3.8% of the sample lies in the top ten. Sequenced: PBMCs or a T cell subset sorted from them (not recorded which). These receptors were taken from a man between 18 and 35 years old who had mild COVID-19 (a few samples of this study predate the infection). The sample titles of this study are shuffled in the database, so cell type and time point are left out; the donor was told from shared clones.

This clonotype turned up a few times. The rearrangement links TRBV7-3 to TRBJ2-1, with D tentatively TRBD1 (5 bases). V shed 3 bases and J shed 4 bases, with 10 bases lying between them. Germline CDR1 and CDR2: SGHTA and FQGTGA. CDR3 length equals 14 residues. The CDR3 coding sequence is TGTGCCAGCAGCTTCGACAGTTCATACAATGAGCAGTTCTTC. It codes for CASSFDSSYNEQFF.

This clonotype was found many times. This chain links TRBV5-1 with TRBJ2-3; no clear D. V lost 4 bases to trimming and J lost 2 bases, with 5 bases between them. The CDR3 covers 12 residues. In germline, CDR1 is SGHRS, CDR2 YFSETQ. CDR3 DNA: TGCGCCAGCAGCCTAACCACAGATACGCAGTATTTT. Translation: CASSLTTDTQYF.

J is TRBJ1-5 and V is TRBV7-9; D unresolved. Trimming shortened V by 1 base and J by 2 bases, and 0 bases separated the two germline ends. CDR3 length equals 12 residues. Germline CDR1 is SEHNR and CDR2 is FQNEAQ (reference sequence). In DNA, the CDR3 is TGTGCCAGCAGCTTAGGCAATCAGCCCCAGCATTTT. Its translation: CASSLGNQPQHF.

This chain joins TRBV7-2 and TRBJ2-5; D gene unclear. Germline CDR1 SGHTA, CDR2 FQGNSA. V lost 3 bases, J lost 4 bases, and 9 bases lay in between. The CDR3 loop spans 13 amino acids. This chain's CDR3 is CASSFRIGETQYF. The CDR3 nucleotides read TGTGCCAGCAGCTTTAGAATCGGAGAGACCCAGTACTTC.

CDR3 DNA: TGCGCCAGCAGCCCTACCGGACTAGCCCAGCTCTACGAGCAGTACTTC. It translates to CASSPTGLAQLYEQYF. This chain links TRBV5-1 with TRBJ2-7; 8 bases align to TRBD2. Germline V gene lookup returns CDR1 SGHRS and CDR2 YFSETQ. The CDR3 extends over 16 amino acids. V shed 4 bases, J shed 3 bases, and the junction held 12 bases outside the gene matches.

This chain joins TRBV5-1 and TRBJ2-3, with D uncertain. The CDR3 consists of 11 residues. Trimming left V 7 bases short and J 2 bases short, with 5 bases between. Germline CDR1 reads SGHRS; CDR2 reads YFSETQ. CDR3: CASGTTDTQYF. In DNA, the CDR3 is TGCGCCAGCGGAACCACAGATACGCAGTATTTT.

In its sample, this clonotype was seen a few times. The chain carries TRBV4-2 and TRBJ2-3; possibly TRBD2 for D (6 bases). CDR1 and CDR2 (germline): LGHNA, YNFKEQ. The CDR3 totals 14 residues. Trimming cost V 2 bases and J 8 bases, with 14 bases left between them. The CDR3 is CASSQSTSDRTQYF. CDR3 sequence (DNA): TGTGCCAGCAGCCAATCGACTAGTGATCGTACGCAGTATTTT.

This clonotype was seen ten or more times. The chain recombines TRBV20-1 with TRBJ2-1, with D perhaps being TRBD1 or TRBD2 (5 bases each). In germline, CDR1 is DFQATT, CDR2 SNEGSKA (reference sequence). V gave up 1 base and J gave up 6 bases, with 13 bases separating them. This CDR3 spans 14 amino acids. CDR3 sequence reads: CSARVGTVLNEQFF. In nucleotides, the CDR3 is TGCAGTGCTAGAGTGGGGACCGTTCTCAATGAGCAGTTCTTC.

This clonotype was observed many times. The chain combines TRBV19 with TRBJ2-5; D is perhaps TRBD2 (5 bases). Trimming shortened V by 4 bases and J by 5 bases, and 11 bases separated the two germline ends. Germline V lookup: CDR1 LNHDA, CDR2 SQIVND (reference sequence). The CDR3 is 13 amino acids. CDR3 region: CASSTTQRETQYF. The CDR3 DNA reads TGTGCCAGTAGTACAACCCAGCGGGAGACCCAGTACTTC.

This clonotype was recorded many times. J is TRBJ1-4 and V is TRBV10-3; 8 bases fit TRBD1. The CDR3 spans 13 residues. Germline lookup yields CDR1 ENHRY and CDR2 SYGVKD. Trimming cost V 10 bases and J 7 bases; bases outside gene matches: 8. The chain's CDR3 is CATKTGDREKLFF. The CDR3, as DNA: TGTGCCACCAAGACAGGGGACCGTGAAAAACTGTTTTTT.

This clonotype was detected many times. The genes are TRBV5-6 and TRBJ2-3; 10 positions agree with TRBD1. The CDR3 spans 15 residues. Germline V gives CDR1 SGHDT, CDR2 YYEEEE. V lost 4 bases and J lost 5; bases outside the gene matches: 7. The CDR3 region has the DNA TGTGCCAGCAGCCCCCGACAGGGGGCTCGAGATACGCAGTATTTT. The encoded protein is CASSPRQGARDTQYF.

CDR3 loop: CASSPRRGQPQHF. CDR3 sequence (DNA): TGTGCCAGCAGTCCCCGGCGGGGTCAGCCCCAGCATTTT. The chain uses TRBV6-5 and TRBJ1-5; no reliable D call. CDR3 length: 13 residues. V lost 5 bases and J lost 6, with 11 bases in between. Germline V gene sequence: CDR1 MNHEY, CDR2 SVGAGI.

The V gene is TRBV10-3, the J gene TRBJ2-5; 7 bases are a match to TRBD2. The CDR3 is 15 amino acids. Germline values: CDR1 ENHRY, CDR2 SYGVKD. V dropped 6 bases and J dropped 0; count of bases not matched to a gene: 7. CDR3 in amino acids: CAISPRGGYQETQYF. The CDR3 DNA follows: TGTGCCATCAGCCCTCGGGGAGGGTACCAAGAGACCCAGTACTTC.

A few counts support this clonotype. The chain joins TRBV18 to TRBJ2-7; 7 nucleotides agree with TRBD1. This CDR3 comprises 14 residues. Germline lookup yields CDR1 KGHSH and CDR2 LQKENI. The trim removed 3 bases at V and 2 bases at J, leaving 4 bases unmatched. CDR3 coding DNA: TGTGCCAGCTCACCCGGGACAGCCACCTACGAGCAGTACGTC. It encodes CASSPGTATYEQYV.

This clonotype has a handful of counts. The chain uses TRBV2 and TRBJ1-5; no clear D. From germline, CDR1 is SNHLY and CDR2 FYNNEI. V lost 1 base, J lost 3 bases, and 7 bases lay in between. The CDR3 consists of 14 residues. CDR3 DNA: TGTGCCAGCAGTGAAGGTGGCAACAATCAGCCCCAGCATTTT. Translation gives CASSEGGNNQPQHF.

The chain links TRBV11-2 to TRBJ2-5, with D perhaps assigned TRBD1 or TRBD2 (5 bases each). Trimming shortened V by 2 bases and J by 5 bases, and 12 bases separated the two germline ends. Germline CDR1 SGHAT, CDR2 FQNNGV. The CDR3 spans 14 residues. The CDR3 DNA follows: TGTGCCAGCAGCTTAATGGGGGTGAGGGAGACCCAGTACTTC. Translation gives CASSLMGVRETQYF.

The V call is TRBV7-2, the J call TRBJ2-1; 8 nucleotides match TRBD2. The germline gives CDR1 SGHTA, CDR2 FQGNSA. This CDR3 comprises 15 residues. The V gene end was trimmed by 3 bases and the J gene end by 4 bases; junction bases not matched to a gene: 5. The DNA of the CDR3 is TGTGCCAGCAGCTTCTCACGGGGGGGATACAATGAGCAGTTCTTC. Translated: CASSFSRGGYNEQFF.

This clonotype was observed a handful of times. A read error may produce the germline difference seen at one junction end. The rearrangement joins TRBV24-1 to TRBJ1-2; 9 bases map to TRBD1. The CDR3 contains 11 residues. Germline V gene sequence: CDR1 KGHDR, CDR2 SFDVKD. The CDR3 nucleotides read TGTGCCACCAGTGGGGGGACAGGGATTTTCTTC. Translating it yields CATSGGTGIFF.

The chain couples TRBV6-2 or TRBV6-3 to TRBJ2-7; no firm D call. Trimming pared 0 bases from V and 4 bases from J, leaving 7 bases between. The CDR3 extends over 13 amino acids. Germline V gives CDR1 MNHEY, CDR2 SVGEGT. This CDR3 reads CASSYSRDYEQYV. Here the CDR3 DNA reads TGTGCCAGCAGTTACTCGAGAGATTACGAGCAGTACGTC.

CDR3: CASSLGWLAGGRETQYF. For the CDR3, the DNA is TGCGCCAGCAGCTTAGGGTGGCTAGCGGGGGGCCGAGAGACCCAGTACTTC. This chain uses TRBV5-1 with TRBJ2-5; 11 bases are shared with TRBD2. The CDR3 covers 17 residues. From germline, CDR1 is SGHRS and CDR2 YFSETQ. V was clipped by 2 bases and J by 4 bases; unmatched bases: 10.

The table lists this clonotype with many counts. This chain links TRBV10-3 with TRBJ2-5, with a weak D call TRBD1 (5 bases). V was trimmed by 3 bases and J by 7 bases, leaving 12 bases between them. Germline V CDR1 and CDR2: ENHRY, SYGVKD. This CDR3 spans 13 amino acids. The DNA of the CDR3 is TGTGCCATCAGTGATGGGGCGAAGGGGACCCAGTACTTC. It is translated as CAISDGAKGTQYF.

This clonotype was counted between two and nine times. The chain is built from TRBV10-2 and TRBJ2-3; 7 nucleotides match TRBD2. From germline, CDR1 is WSHSY and CDR2 SAAADI. There are 15 residues in the CDR3. V lost 4 bases, J lost 2 bases, and 6 bases stayed unmatched. The CDR3 bases are TGCGCCAGCAGTGGGGCTAGCGGAAACACAGATACGCAGTATTTT. Protein product: CASSGASGNTDTQYF.

This clonotype came up a few times. The chain recombines TRBV6-5 with TRBJ1-1, with a weak D call TRBD1 (6 bases). V gave up 2 bases and J gave up 4 bases, with 14 bases separating them. CDR3 length: 15 amino acids. CDR1 and CDR2 (germline): MNHEY, SVGAGI. The CDR3 DNA reads as TGTGCCAGCAGTTACAGGGCACAGGGTGCCACTGAAGCTTTCTTT. Residues: CASSYRAQGATEAFF.

This clonotype was found a few times. The rearrangement joins TRBV4-1 to TRBJ2-5; D remains ambiguous. The CDR3 is 17 residues long. Trimming took off 2 bases at V and 5 bases at J, with 21 bases between the two ends. The germline V gene encodes CDR1 MGHRA and CDR2 YSYEKL. The CDR3 DNA is TGCGCCAGCAGCCAAAAACCCGACGTAGGAGCTAGGGAGACCCAGTACTTC. It yields the protein CASSQKPDVGARETQYF.

This clonotype was counted many times. The chain has TRBV7-9 and TRBJ2-3; 9 nucleotides line up with TRBD2. CDR1 and CDR2 from the germline V gene are SEHNR and FQNEAQ (reference sequence). The CDR3 contains 16 residues. Germline trimming cut 1 base from V and 1 base from J; bases unmatched to any gene: 3. The CDR3 DNA follows: TGTGCCAGCAGCTTAGATCTAGCGGGGCGCACAGATACGCAGTATTTT. Residues: CASSLDLAGRTDTQYF.

In this sample, this clonotype turned up a few times. CDR3 DNA sequence: TGTGCCATCAGTGGAGAAAACAATCAGCCCCAGCATTTT. Its protein is CAISGENNQPQHF. This chain uses TRBV10-3 with TRBJ1-5; unclear D gene. The CDR3 runs to 13 residues. The V and J ends lost 4 bases and 3 bases respectively, with 7 bases between them. Germline loops: CDR1 ENHRY, CDR2 SYGVKD.

J is TRBJ2-1 and V is TRBV3-1, with D unresolved. V lost 4 bases to trimming and J lost 6 bases, with 13 bases between them. Germline assignment: CDR1 LGHDT and CDR2 YNNKEL (reference sequence). CDR3 length: 14 residues. The CDR3 spells CASSLRPDGNEQFF. DNA of the CDR3: TGTGCCAGCAGCCTGCGCCCGGACGGCAATGAGCAGTTCTTC.

The genes are TRBV6-1 and TRBJ2-7, with D unclear. Trimming left V 2 bases short and J 2 bases short, with 16 bases between. The CDR3 is made up of 16 amino acids. Per the germline V gene, CDR1 is MNHNS and CDR2 is SASEGT. The CDR3 is CASSELAVPKAYEQYV. In nucleotides, the CDR3 is TGTGCCAGCAGTGAACTGGCAGTCCCCAAAGCCTACGAGCAGTACGTC.

This clonotype was seen ten or more times. The chain carries TRBV3-1 and TRBJ2-3; D remains ambiguous. Germline assignment: CDR1 LGHDT and CDR2 YNNKEL (reference sequence). CDR3 size: 8 residues. Trimming took 6 bases from V and 11 from J, leaving 3 bases between them. The CDR3 DNA is TGTGCCAGCAGGGAGCAGTATTTT. Protein product: CASREQYF.

In its sample, this clonotype was seen many times. This chain connects TRBV7-8 to TRBJ2-3; 7 nucleotides align to TRBD1. This CDR3 is built from 15 residues. The germline V gene has CDR1 SGHVS and CDR2 FQNEAQ. V was pared by 4 bases and J by 2 bases, with 6 bases of the junction left unmatched. CDR3 sequence reads: CASSSRTGLTDTQYF. The CDR3, as DNA: TGTGCCAGCAGCTCGAGGACAGGTCTCACAGATACGCAGTATTTT.